This TCR beta chain was observed in a study of blood T cell repertoires in COVID-19. Study information: The United States, Italy and Spain were the sources of the acute and convalescent COVID-19 samples. From T cells, B-cell-depleted T cells, or PBMCs came the material, which was cDNA or gDNA.

This clone showed up just once. The table came from immunoSEQ multiplex PCR; TCRdb's copy has only in-frame clones and leaves some out. Of tens of thousands of clones listed, 82% were seen once; the top ten hold less than 8.5%. The sample taken for sequencing was peripheral blood. The sequence derives from a human donor in a cohort sampled during active COVID-19.

As DNA, the CDR3 is TGCGCCAGCAGCTCGACGCGGGAGACCCAGTACTTC. As protein: CASSSTRETQYF. The chain couples TRBV5-1 to TRBJ2-5; unclear D gene. Trimming took 3 bases from V and 5 from J, leaving 8 bases between them. CDR3 size: 12 residues. The germline V gene has CDR1 SGHRS and CDR2 YFSETQ.